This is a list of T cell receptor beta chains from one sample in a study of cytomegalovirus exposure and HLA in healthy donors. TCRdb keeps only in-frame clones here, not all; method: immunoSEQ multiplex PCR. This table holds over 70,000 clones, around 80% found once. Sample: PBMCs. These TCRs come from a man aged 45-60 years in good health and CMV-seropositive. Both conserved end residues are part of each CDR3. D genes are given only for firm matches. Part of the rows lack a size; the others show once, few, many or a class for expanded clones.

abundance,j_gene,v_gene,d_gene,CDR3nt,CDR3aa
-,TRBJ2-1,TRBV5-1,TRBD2,TGCGCCAGCAGCTTCCCCGGGACTAGCGGGAGTAATGAGCAGTTCTTC,CASSFPGTSGSNEQFF
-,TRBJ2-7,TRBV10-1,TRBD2,TGCGCCAGCAGTGAGTCTACTAGCGGGACCTACGAGCAGTACTTC,CASSESTSGTYEQYF
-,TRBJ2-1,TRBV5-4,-,TGTGCCAGCAGCCAACGGACTCAATCTTACAATGAGCAGTTCTTC,CASSQRTQSYNEQFF
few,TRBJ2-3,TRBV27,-,TGTGCCAGCAGCTATACTTCAAGCGGAAGCACAGATACGCAGTATTTT,CASSYTSSGSTDTQYF
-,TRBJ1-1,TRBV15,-,TGTGCCACCAGCAGAGCCCAGACAGCGAACACTGAAGCTTTCTTT,CATSRAQTANTEAFF
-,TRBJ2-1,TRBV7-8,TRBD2,TGTGCCAGCAGGTGGCGGGAGTTGTACAATGAGCAGTTCTTC,CASRWRELYNEQFF
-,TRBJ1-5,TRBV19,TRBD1,TGTGCCAGTAGTATAGGTCCCGGGACAGGGTCGCGTCAGCCCCAGCATTTT,CASSIGPGTGSRQPQHF
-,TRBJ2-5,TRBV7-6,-,TGTGCCAGCAGCTTACAGACAGGCCGTGGAGAGACCCAGTACTTC,CASSLQTGRGETQYF
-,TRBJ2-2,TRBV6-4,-,TGTGCCAGCGGCGACAGGGAGGACGGGGAGCTGTTTTTT,CASGDREDGELFF
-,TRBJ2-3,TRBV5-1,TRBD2,TGCGCCAGCAGCTTTGGCGGGAGGGCCGGAGATACGCAGTATTTT,CASSFGGRAGDTQYF
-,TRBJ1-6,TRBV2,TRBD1,TGTGCCAGCAGCCTTAGACAGGGCGGTTCACCCCTCCACTTT,CASSLRQGGSPLHF
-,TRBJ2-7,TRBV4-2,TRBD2,TGTGCCAGCAGCCAAGTGACGGGACTAGCGGGTTACGAGCAGTACTTC,CASSQVTGLAGYEQYF
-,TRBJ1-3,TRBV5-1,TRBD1,TGCGCCAGCAGCTACCGGGACAGCGTTCTTGCGGGAAACACCATATATTTT,CASSYRDSVLAGNTIYF
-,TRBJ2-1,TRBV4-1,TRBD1,TGCGCTAGCAGCCTCTTTAGAGGGGGCATCAACAATGAGCAGTTCTTC,CASSLFRGGINNEQFF
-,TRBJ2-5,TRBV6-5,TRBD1,TGTGCCAGCAGGGGACAGGGTAGACAAGAGACCCAGTACTTC,CASRGQGRQETQYF